This T cell receptor beta chain was identified in a study of cytomegalovirus exposure and HLA in healthy donors. The donors were in the approximately 120-subject validation cohort; that cohort was separate from the roughly 660-subject first cohort. General study points: There were 160 or so TCR beta chains listed as cytomegalovirus-associated.

Note on this clone: Antigen: not known.

Germline CDR1 is LGHNA and CDR2 is YNFKEQ. Trimming took 4 bases from V and 7 from J; bases not matched to a gene: 10. The CDR3 is made up of 15 amino acids. Sequencing was performed with immunoSEQ multiplex PCR; in TCRdb, only in-frame clones are kept and a portion is missing. The data contain some 130,000 clones, around four fifths of them seen just once; the ten biggest clones take up about 1.5%. V usage is TRBV4-2 and J usage is TRBJ1-2, with 9 bases fitting TRBD1. Sequencing used PBMCs. This receptor was obtained from a woman aged 25 to 45 in good health and CMV-seronegative. The CDR3 DNA follows: TGTGCCAGCAGCCCCAAGAGGGACAGGGCGCGTGGCTACACCTTC. Its translation: CASSPKRDRARGYTF.